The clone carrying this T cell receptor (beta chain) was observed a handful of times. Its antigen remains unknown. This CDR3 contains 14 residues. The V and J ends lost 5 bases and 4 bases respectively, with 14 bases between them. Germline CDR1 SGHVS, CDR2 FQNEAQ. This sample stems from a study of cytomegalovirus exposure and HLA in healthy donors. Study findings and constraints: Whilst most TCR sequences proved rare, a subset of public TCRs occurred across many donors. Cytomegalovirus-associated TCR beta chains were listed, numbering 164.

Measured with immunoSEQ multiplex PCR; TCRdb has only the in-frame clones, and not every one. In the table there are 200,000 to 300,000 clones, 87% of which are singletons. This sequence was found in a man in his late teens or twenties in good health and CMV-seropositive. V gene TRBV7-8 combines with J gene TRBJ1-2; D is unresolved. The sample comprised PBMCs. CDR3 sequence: CASSATARGYGYTF. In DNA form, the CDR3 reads TGTGCCAGCAGCGCCACAGCGCGTGGCTATGGCTACACCTTC.